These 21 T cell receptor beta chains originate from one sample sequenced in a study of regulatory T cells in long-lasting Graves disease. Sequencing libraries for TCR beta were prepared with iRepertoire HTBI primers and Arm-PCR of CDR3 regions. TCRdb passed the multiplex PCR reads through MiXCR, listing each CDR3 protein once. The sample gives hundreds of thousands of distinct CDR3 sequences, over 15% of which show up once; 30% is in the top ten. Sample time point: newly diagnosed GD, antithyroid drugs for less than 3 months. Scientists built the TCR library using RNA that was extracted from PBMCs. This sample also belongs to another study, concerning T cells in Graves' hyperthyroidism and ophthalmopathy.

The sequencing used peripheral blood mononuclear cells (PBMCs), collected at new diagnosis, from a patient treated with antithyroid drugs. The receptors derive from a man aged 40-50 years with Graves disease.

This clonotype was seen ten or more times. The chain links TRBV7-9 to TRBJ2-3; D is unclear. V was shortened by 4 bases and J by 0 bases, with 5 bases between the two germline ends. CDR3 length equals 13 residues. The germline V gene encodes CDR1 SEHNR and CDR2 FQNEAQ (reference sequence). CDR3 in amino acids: CASSSYSTDTQYF. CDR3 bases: TGTGCCAGCAGCTCGTATAGCACAGATACGCAGTATTTT. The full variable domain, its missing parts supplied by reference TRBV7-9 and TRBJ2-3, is DTGVSQNPRHKITKRGQNVTFRCDPISEHNRLYWYRQTLGQGPEFLTYFQNEAQLEKSRLLSDRFSAERPKGSFSTLEIQRTEQGDSAMYLCASSSYSTDTQYFGPGTRLTVL.

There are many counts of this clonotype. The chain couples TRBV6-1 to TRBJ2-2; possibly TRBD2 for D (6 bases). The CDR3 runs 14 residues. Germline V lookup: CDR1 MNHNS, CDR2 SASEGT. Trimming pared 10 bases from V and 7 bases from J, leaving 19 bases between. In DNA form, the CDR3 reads TGTGCCACGTACTTCGGGGGTTATAACGGGGAGCTGTTTTTT. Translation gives CATYFGGYNGELFF.

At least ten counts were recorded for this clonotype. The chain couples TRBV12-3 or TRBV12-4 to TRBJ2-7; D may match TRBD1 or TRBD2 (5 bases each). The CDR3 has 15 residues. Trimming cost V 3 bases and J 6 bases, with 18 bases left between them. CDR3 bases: TGTGCCAGCAGTTTGAGTGGGGGTTTCATCTCCGAGCAGTACTTC. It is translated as CASSLSGGFISEQYF.

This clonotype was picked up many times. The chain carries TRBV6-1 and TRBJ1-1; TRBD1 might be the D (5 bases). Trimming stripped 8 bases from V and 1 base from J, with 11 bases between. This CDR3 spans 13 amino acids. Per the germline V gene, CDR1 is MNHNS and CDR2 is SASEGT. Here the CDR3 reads CASGTDRNTEAFF. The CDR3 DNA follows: TGTGCCAGCGGGACTGACAGGAACACTGAAGCTTTCTTT.

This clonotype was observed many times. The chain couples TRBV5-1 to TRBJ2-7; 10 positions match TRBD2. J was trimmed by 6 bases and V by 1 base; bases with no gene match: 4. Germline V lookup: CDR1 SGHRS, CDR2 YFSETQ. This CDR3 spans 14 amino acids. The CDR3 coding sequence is TGCGCCAGCAGCTTGTGGGCTAGCGGGGGCGAGCAGTACTTC. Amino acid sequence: CASSLWASGGEQYF. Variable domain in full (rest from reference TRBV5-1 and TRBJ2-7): KAGVTQTPRYLIKTRGQQVTLSCSPISGHRSVSWYQQTPGQGLQFLFEYFSETQRNKGNFPGRFSGRQFSNSRSEMNVSTLELGDSALYLCASSLWASGGEQYFGPGTRLTVT.

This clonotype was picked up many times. The CDR3 nucleotides are TGTGCCAGCAGGGGAGTTGGGTATACGCAGTATTTT. Protein product: CASRGVGYTQYF. The J gene is TRBJ2-3, the V gene TRBV2, with TRBD2 as a possible D gene (5 bases). The length of the CDR3 is 12 residues. Trimming removed 6 bases from V and 7 bases from J, with 11 bases in between. The germline V gene encodes CDR1 SNHLY and CDR2 FYNNEI.

CDR3 residues: CASSISSLNQPQHF. CDR3 coding DNA: TGTGCCAGTAGTATCTCCAGTCTCAATCAGCCCCAGCATTTT. V is TRBV19 and J is TRBJ1-5; D not resolved. The CDR3 has 14 amino acids. Germline V gives CDR1 LNHDA, CDR2 SQIVND (reference sequence). The germline V and J ends were trimmed by 3 bases and 3 bases, with 9 bases remaining between them.

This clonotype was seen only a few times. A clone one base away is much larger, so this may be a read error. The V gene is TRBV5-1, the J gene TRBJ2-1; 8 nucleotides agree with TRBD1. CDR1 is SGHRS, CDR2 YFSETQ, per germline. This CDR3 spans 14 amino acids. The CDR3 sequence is CTSSLEQGADEQFF. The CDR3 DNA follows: TGCACCAGCAGCTTGGAGCAGGGGGCAGATGAGCAGTTCTTC.

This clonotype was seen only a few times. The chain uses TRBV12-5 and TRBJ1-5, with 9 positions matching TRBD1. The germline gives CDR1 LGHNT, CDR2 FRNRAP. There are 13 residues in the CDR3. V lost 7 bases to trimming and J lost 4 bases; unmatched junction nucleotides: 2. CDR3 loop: CASAGTGNQPQHF. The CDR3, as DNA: TGTGCTAGTGCCGGGACAGGGAATCAGCCCCAGCATTTT.

The DNA of the CDR3 is TGTGCCAGCAGCTTAGCAAGGACCTACGGCGAAAAACTGTTTTTT. This gives the protein CASSLARTYGEKLFF. This chain uses TRBV7-9 with TRBJ1-4; D gene uncertain. With 0 bases removed from V and 8 bases from J, the gap between germline ends came to 13 bases. The CDR3 length is 15 residues. CDR1 and CDR2 (germline): SEHNR, FQNEAQ (reference sequence).

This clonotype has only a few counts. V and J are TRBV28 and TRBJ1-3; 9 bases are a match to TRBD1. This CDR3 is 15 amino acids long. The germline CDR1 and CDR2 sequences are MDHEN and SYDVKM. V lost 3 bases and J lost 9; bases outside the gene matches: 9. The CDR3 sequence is CASSFRGQGDFTIYF. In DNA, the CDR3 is TGTGCCAGCAGTTTTAGGGGACAGGGTGATTTCACCATATATTTT.

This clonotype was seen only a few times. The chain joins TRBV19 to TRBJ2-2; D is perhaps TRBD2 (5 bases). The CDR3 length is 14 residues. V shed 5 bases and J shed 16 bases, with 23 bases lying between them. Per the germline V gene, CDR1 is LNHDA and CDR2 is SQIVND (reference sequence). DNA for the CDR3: TGTGCCAGTAGTCCCCCTGGACTGGGAAGGGCGAGGTTTTTT. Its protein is CASSPPGLGRARFF.

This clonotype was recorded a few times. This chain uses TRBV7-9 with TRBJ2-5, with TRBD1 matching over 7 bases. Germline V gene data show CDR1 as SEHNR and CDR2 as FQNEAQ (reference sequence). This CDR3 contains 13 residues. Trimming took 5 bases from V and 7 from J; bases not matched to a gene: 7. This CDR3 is CASSPSNRGTQYF. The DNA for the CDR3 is TGTGCCAGCAGCCCCTCCAACAGGGGGACCCAGTACTTC.

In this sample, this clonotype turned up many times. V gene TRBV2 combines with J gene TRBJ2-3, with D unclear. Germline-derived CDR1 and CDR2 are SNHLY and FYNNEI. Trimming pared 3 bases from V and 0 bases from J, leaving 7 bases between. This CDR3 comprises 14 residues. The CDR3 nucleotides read TGTGCCAGCAGTGACCGAACTAGCACAGATACGCAGTATTTT. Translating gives CASSDRTSTDTQYF. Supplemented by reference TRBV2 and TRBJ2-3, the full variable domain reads EPEVTQTPSHQVTQMGQEVILRCVPISNHLYFYWYRQILGQKVEFLVSFYNNEISEKSEIFDDQFSVERPDGSNFTLKIRSTKLEDSAMYFCASSDRTSTDTQYFGPGTRLTVL.

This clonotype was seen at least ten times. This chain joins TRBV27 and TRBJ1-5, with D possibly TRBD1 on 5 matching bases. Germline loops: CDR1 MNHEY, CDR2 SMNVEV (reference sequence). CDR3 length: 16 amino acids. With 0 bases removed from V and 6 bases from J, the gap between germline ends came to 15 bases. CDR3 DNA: TGTGCCAGCAGTTTATCGCGGCCAAGGGGTTTTCAGCCCCAGCATTTT. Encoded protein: CASSLSRPRGFQPQHF.

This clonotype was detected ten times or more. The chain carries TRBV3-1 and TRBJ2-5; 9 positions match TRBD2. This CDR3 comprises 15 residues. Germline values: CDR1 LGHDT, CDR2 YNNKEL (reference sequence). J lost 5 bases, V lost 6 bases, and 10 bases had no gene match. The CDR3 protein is CASSQYVAGEETQYF. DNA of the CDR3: TGTGCCAGCAGTCAATACGTAGCGGGGGAGGAGACCCAGTACTTC.

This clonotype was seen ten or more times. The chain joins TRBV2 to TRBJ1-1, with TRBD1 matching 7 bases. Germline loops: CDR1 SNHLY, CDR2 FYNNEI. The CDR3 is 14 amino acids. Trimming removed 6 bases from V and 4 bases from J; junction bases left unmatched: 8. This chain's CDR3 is CASRGDRVVTEAFF. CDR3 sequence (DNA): TGTGCCAGCAGAGGCGACAGGGTCGTCACTGAAGCTTTCTTT.

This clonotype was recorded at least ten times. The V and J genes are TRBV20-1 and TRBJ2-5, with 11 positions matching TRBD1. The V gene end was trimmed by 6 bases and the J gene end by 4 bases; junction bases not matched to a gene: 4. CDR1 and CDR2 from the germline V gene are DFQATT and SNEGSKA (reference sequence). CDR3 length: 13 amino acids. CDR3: CSAPGTGGETQYF. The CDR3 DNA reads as TGCAGTGCCCCCGGGACAGGGGGAGAGACCCAGTACTTC.

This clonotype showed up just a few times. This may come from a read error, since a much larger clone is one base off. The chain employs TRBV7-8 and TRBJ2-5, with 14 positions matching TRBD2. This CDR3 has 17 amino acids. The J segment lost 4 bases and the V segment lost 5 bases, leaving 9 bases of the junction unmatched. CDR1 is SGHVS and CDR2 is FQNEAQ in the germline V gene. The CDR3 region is CASSPGTSGGHGETQYF. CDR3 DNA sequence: TGTGCCAGCAGCCCGGGGACTAGCGGGGGACATGGAGAGACCCAGTACTTC.

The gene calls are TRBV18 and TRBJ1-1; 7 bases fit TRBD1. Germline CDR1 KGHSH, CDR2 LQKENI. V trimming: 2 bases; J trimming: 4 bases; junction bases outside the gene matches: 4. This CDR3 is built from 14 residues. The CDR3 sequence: CASSPVTGATEAFF. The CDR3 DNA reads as TGTGCCAGCTCACCAGTTACAGGGGCCACTGAAGCTTTCTTT.

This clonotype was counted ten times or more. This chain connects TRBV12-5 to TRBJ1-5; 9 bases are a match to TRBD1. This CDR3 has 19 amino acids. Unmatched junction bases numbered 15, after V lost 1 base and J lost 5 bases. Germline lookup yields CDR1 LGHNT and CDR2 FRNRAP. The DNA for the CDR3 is TGTGCTAGTGGTTTGGCGCGACGGGGACAGGGAGGTAGAGATCAGCCCCAGCATTTT. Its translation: CASGLARRGQGGRDQPQHF.